This TCR beta chain was recovered during a study of Graves' ophthalmopathy and Graves' hyperthyroidism listed by TCRdb under 2018. Study-wide context: Hyperthyroidism was defined as stable when no progression to ophthalmopathy occurred within 18 months of follow-up. The study used TCR beta repertoire signatures to distinguish Graves' ophthalmopathy from Graves' hyperthyroidism and to predict progression to ophthalmopathy. In total, 135 blood samples were TCR-sequenced: under 45 ophthalmopathy, some 72 hyperthyroidism and about 17 hyperthyroidism-to-ophthalmopathy patients. To explore V-J signatures that distinguish ophthalmopathy from hyperthyroidism, a discovery set of 95 to 100 patients was enrolled, made up of 40 to 45 with ophthalmopathy and around 57 with stable hyperthyroidism. For independent validation, a separate cohort was made up of some 19 hyperthyroidism patients plus 17 patients who later progressed from hyperthyroidism to ophthalmopathy. In roughly six hyperthyroidism patients, the T-cell repertoire of thyroid tissue was compared with the T-cell repertoire of blood. Following sampling, methimazole starting at 30 mg daily was administered to hyperthyroidism patients, and high-dose intravenous methylprednisolone was administered to ophthalmopathy patients. Study-wide findings and limitations: In cross-validation, the 13-signature model distinguished ophthalmopathy from stable hyperthyroidism with less than 90% sensitivity and roughly 84% specificity, while in the test set the corresponding values were about 80% and 75%. No statistical method was used to predetermine the sample size, and group allocation was not hidden from the investigators. Among expanded thyroid clonotypes with frequency above 0.001, most also showed up in blood, which suggests that blood repertoires may reflect the thyroid immune response. In validation, the model predicted ophthalmopathy progression with about 64% sensitivity and around 72% specificity; some 13 predicted patients were CT-confirmed with GO in a median of around 6 months.

Hyperthyroidism patients were newly diagnosed, were aged 18 to 65 years, and had a disease duration under 2 months. Patients with other autoimmune diseases, uncontrolled infections, pregnancy or lactation were excluded. Diagnosis relied on clinical symptoms, serum thyroxine, TRAb, thyroid ultrasound and orbital computed tomography. Trizol reagent was used to extract the total RNA, and its quality was then checked on an Agilent 2100 Bioanalyzer. TCR beta CDR3 regions were amplified from RNA transcripts for repertoire sequencing. The first round of RT-PCR was done with HTBI primers and the Qiagen OneStep RT-PCR kit, and was followed by a second round of multiplex PCR, then size selection and purification. Libraries were sequenced on an Illumina HiSeq2000 using paired-end 100 bp reads. On the study's bioinformatics: SOAPnuke was used to process the reads, throwing out any read that had adapters, had uncalled bases, had a mean Phred below 15, or lacked an exact constant-primer or identifier match. COPE v1.2.5 was used to merge high-quality paired reads. Each unique nucleotide sequence was defined as a clonotype, and clonotypes were aligned to IMGT TRB V, D and J references with MiTCR v1.1. The analysis was limited to V-J combinations with a frequency above 0.0001, which together covered 99.2% of repertoires. For each V-J combination, a TCR clonal expansion and chaos score was defined as F50 clonal expansion divided by the chaos observed in the TCRdist matrix. Welch's t-statistics and random forest were used to reduce the features to about twelve V-J combinations, which were then used as input to a naive Bayes classifier. Thyroid-blood repertoire similarity was quantified with the Morisita-Horn index. Through fastp at Q25 and MiXCR, TCRdb rebuilt clones from the public reads, retaining in-frame beta chains. Entries that share a CDR3 protein sequence are merged under the most common genes and DNA. The V and J calls, along with clone size, are taken from TCRdb and not from the paper's own processing. The table for this sample lists roughly 600,000 distinct CDR3 sequences; approximately 35% of them were counted only once. Together, the top ten hold about 4.2% of the sample.

In the case of this clonotype: No antigen is known for it. No base qualities exist here, and no much larger clone lies one base off it.

The V end gives up 8 bases and the J end 9 bases, leaving 17 bases in the junction not matched to a gene. Via the germline V gene, CDR1 is SNHLY and CDR2 FYNNEI. The CDR3, cysteine through phenylalanine, is 15 amino acids long. The retained sequence is limited to the CDR3, 45 bases, with the frame set at the first base. The sequence is built from TRBV2 and TRBJ2-5, and TRBD2 aligns with 8 junction nucleotides. This TCR came from an adult man with Graves' hyperthyroidism. The sample comprised peripheral blood or thyroid tissue (not recorded which). The nucleotide sequence reads as follows: TGTGCCAGCGCGCAAGTAGCGGGATTTTTTGAGGCCCAGTACTTC. Its protein reads: CASAQVAGFFEAQYF.